This entry is about one TCR beta chain. The donor cohort consisted entirely of Caucasian adults residing in Nashville, Tennessee. V lost 7 bases to trimming and J lost 1 base, with 22 bases between them. The CDR3 has 17 amino acids. Germline V gene lookup returns CDR1 LNHDA and CDR2 SQIVND (reference sequence). TCRdb's copy holds only in-frame clones and misses some; the assay was immunoSEQ multiplex PCR. The table lists about 1.1 million clones, approximately 75% of them singletons. These data originate in a study of shared clonotypes between healthy human individuals. Study details: Three plates each covered CD4 naive and memory; CD8 naive two, CD8 memory one.

This receptor was identified in a man aged 18 to 30 in good health. Some clones in this sample may be carry-over from other donors' samples. The rearrangement joins TRBV19 to TRBJ1-1; D is ambiguous. The sequenced material came from memory CD4+ T cells from PBMCs. Subset indicated: CD45RA-negative fraction. DNA of the CDR3: TGTGCCAGTACCGAACCGGGCGGTATCTACGAGAACACTGAAGCTTTCTTT. Amino acids: CASTEPGGIYENTEAFF. The entire variable domain, with the rest obtained from reference TRBV19 and TRBJ1-1, is as follows: DGGITQSPKYLFRKEGQNVTLSCEQNLNHDAMYWYRQDPGQGLRLIYYSQIVNDFQKGDIAEGYSVSREKKESFPLTVTSAQKNPTAFYLCASTEPGGIYENTEAFFGQGTRLTVV.